This T cell receptor beta chain originates from a study of blood T cell repertoires in COVID-19. Study in general: Sites in the United States, Italy and Spain provided acute and convalescent COVID-19 samples. From T cells, B-cell-depleted T cells, or PBMCs came the material, which was cDNA or gDNA.

This clone occurred once. In the original workflow: Amplifying reference gene primers gave estimates of nucleated cell counts. Profiled with immunoSEQ multiplex PCR; TCRdb holds only in-frame clones, not every one. V, J and clone size reflect that table, while D and trimming were determined from the DNA. In the table there are 310,000 or so clones, around nine tenths of which are singletons. The germline V gene has CDR1 SGHTA and CDR2 FQGTGA. The CDR3 contains 15 residues. V lost 0 bases, J lost 6 bases, and 15 bases lay in between. The specimen was peripheral blood. This TCR was recovered from a man between 65 and 85 years old with acute or convalescent COVID-19. This chain uses TRBV7-3 with TRBJ2-7, with a possible D match to TRBD2 (6 bases). Here the CDR3 reads CASSLTGGAPSEQYF. The CDR3 nucleotides are TGTGCCAGCAGCTTAACGGGGGGAGCTCCCTCCGAGCAGTACTTC.